This T cell receptor beta chain appears in the sequencing data of a study of cytomegalovirus exposure and HLA in healthy donors. At the level of the study: Earlier results showed almost 120 million unique TCR beta sequences derived from approximately 180 million T cells.

PCR used 60 Vbeta primers and 13 Jbeta primers. Sequenced by immunoSEQ multiplex PCR; TCRdb stores in-frame clones only, minus some. The sample carries 150,000 to 200,000 clones, roughly 78% recorded once. Per germline, CDR1 SGHNT and CDR2 YYREEE (reference sequence). J lost 2 bases, V lost 4 bases, and 7 bases had no gene match. This CDR3 region has 17 residues. V and J are TRBV5-4 and TRBJ1-4, with TRBD1 identical over 11 bases. What was sequenced was PBMCs. This receptor was obtained from a man in his forties in good health and CMV-seropositive. The CDR3 sequence: CASSPRTGGSTNEKLFF. The CDR3 coding sequence is TGTGCCAGCAGCCCGAGGACAGGGGGCTCGACTAATGAAAAACTGTTTTTT.